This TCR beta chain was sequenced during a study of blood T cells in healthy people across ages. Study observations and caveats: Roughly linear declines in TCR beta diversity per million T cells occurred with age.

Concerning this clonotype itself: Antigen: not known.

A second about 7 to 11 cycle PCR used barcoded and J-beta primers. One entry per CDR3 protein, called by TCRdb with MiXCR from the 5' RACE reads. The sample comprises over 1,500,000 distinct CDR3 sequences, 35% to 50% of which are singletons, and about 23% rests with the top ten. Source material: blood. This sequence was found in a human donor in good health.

The CDR3 loop reads CASSQEGRRETQYF. In DNA, the CDR3 is TGCGCCAGCAGCCAAGAGGGTCGGCGGGAGACCCAGTACTTC. The chain has TRBV4-3 and TRBJ2-5; D unresolved. The V end was cut by 0 bases, the J end by 5 bases, with 10 bases between. CDR3 length: 14 amino acids. Germline loops: CDR1 LGHNA, CDR2 YSLEER.